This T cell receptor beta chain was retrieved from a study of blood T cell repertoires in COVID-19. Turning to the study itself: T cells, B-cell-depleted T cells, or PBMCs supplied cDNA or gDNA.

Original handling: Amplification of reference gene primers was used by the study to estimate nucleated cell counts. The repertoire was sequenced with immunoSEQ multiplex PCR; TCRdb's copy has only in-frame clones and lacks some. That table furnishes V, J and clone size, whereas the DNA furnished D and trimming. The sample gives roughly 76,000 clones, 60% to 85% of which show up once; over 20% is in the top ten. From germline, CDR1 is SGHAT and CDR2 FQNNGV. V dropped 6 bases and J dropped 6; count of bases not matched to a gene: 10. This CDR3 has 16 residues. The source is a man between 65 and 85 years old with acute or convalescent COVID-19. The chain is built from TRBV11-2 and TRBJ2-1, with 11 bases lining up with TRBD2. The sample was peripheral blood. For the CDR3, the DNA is TGTGCCAGCAGTCCCGCGCTCCTAGCGGGAGGCAATGAGCAGTTCTTC. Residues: CASSPALLAGGNEQFF.